This TCR beta chain was identified during a study of blood T cell repertoires in COVID-19 (dated by TCRdb to the early 2020s). Concerning the study at large: Collaborator samples came from the United States, Italy and Spain and covered acute and convalescent phases of COVID-19. HLA class I and class II types, where available, came from metadata supplied by the sample provider rather than from assay-based typing. The samples were drawn from the first 160 participants of the ongoing ImmuneRACE study and from 1,254 subjects provided by 6 global collaborators. The repertoires were made available in a free public database intended to serve as a resource for research on the immune response to SARS-CoV-2. Deeply sampled blood TCRbeta repertoires from subjects exposed to, actively infected with, or recovered from COVID-19 were included in the dataset. The prospective study material was composed of cDNA or gDNA derived from T cells, B-cell-depleted T cells, or PBMCs. The sample metadata nearly always contained a de-identified subject ID, COVID-19 status, age in years and sex.

Whole blood was collected in K2EDTA tubes by collaborating institutions according to the institutions' own protocols. For TCRbeta analysis, collaborators shipped samples in one of three forms: frozen whole blood, isolated PBMCs, or DNA extracted from either of those sample types. Summary of the overall study and its limitations: How much clinical and demographic metadata was included differed by source and by participant, and the metadata was provided uncurated.

Counted from cysteine to phenylalanine, this CDR3 has 12 amino acids. The entry retains the CDR3 DNA only, 36 bases that are in frame from base 1. V drops 8 bases and J drops 8 bases, leaving 10 bases in between. Looking up the germline V gene (reference sequence) yields CDR1 MNHNY and CDR2 SVGAGI. As for this clone: Its antigen is not yet known. No clone much larger than this one lies a single base away; base qualities are absent.

TCRbeta CDR3 regions were amplified from genomic DNA using the immunoSEQ Assay, a bias-controlled multiplex PCR. The study's own analysis went as follows. The number of nucleated cells in each sample was estimated by amplification of reference gene primers within the assay. Sequence reads were collapsed and filtered to measure the absolute abundance of every unique TCRbeta CDR3 rearrangement. Productive Simpson clonality was computed per sample as the square root of Simpson's diversity index over productive rearrangements. TCRdb's version of the immuneACCESS table is confined to in-frame rearrangements and falls short of the full clone set. An unresolved V gene accounts for under half of the shortfall where checked; the remainder is of unknown origin. V and J calls and clone size follow that table, whereas D and trimming were derived from the DNA. The sample profile shows just over 25,000 clones; around 90% of them were found once. Roughly 15% of the sample goes to the ten largest clones.

The material sequenced was peripheral blood. This receptor chain uses TRBV6-6 and TRBJ1-6; the best D guess is TRBD1, with 5 bases matching. The source is a man aged 65 to 85 with acute or convalescent COVID-19. The CDR3 region reads CASSGSDSPLHF. The sequenced DNA: TGTGCCAGCTCAGGGTCAGATTCACCCCTCCACTTT.